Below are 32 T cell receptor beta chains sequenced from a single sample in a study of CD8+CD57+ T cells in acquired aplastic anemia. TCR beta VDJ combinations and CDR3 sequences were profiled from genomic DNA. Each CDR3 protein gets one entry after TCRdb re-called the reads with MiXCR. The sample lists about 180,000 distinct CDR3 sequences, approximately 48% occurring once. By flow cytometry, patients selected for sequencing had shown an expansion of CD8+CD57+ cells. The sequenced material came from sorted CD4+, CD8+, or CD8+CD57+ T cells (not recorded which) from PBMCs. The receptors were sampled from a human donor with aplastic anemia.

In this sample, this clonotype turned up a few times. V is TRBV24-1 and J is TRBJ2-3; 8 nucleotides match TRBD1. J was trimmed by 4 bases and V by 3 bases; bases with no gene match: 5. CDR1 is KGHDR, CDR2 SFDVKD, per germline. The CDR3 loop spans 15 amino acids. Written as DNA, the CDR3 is TGTGCCACCAGTGATCTTAGACAGGGGTCAGATACGCAGTATTTT. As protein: CATSDLRQGSDTQYF.

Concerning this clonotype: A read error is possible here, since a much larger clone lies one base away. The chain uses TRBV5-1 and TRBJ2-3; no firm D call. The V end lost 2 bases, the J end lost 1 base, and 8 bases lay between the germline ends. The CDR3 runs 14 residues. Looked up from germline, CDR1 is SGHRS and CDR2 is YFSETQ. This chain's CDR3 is CASSFEQRTDTQYF. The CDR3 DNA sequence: TGCGCCAGCAGCTTCGAGCAGCGCACAGATACGCAGTATTTT.

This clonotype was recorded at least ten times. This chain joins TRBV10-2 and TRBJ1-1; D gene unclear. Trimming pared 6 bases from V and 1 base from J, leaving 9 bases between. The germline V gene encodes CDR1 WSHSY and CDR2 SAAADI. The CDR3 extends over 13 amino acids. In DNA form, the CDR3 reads TGCGCCAGCAGGAGTCAGTCGAACACTGAAGCTTTCTTT. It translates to CASRSQSNTEAFF.

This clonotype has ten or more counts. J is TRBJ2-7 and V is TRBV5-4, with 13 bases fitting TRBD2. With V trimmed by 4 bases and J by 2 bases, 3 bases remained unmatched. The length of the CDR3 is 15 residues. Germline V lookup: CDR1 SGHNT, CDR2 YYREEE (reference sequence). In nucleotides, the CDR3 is TGTGCCAGCAGCGCCGGGACTAGCGGGGCCTACGAGCAGTACTTC. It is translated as CASSAGTSGAYEQYF.

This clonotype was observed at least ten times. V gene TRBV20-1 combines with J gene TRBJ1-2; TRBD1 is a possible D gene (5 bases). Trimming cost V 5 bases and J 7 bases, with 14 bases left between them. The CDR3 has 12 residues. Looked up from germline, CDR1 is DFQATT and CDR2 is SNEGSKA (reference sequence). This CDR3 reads CSALGGTRGYTF. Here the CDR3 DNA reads TGCAGTGCTCTGGGGGGGACTCGTGGCTACACCTTC.

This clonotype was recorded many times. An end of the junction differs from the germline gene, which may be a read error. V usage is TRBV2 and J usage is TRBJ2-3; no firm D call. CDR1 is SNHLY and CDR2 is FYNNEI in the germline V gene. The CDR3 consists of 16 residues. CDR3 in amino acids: CASSEATATRTDTQYF. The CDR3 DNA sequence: TGTGCCAGCAGCGAAGCTACAGCTACACGCACAGATACGCAGTATTTT.

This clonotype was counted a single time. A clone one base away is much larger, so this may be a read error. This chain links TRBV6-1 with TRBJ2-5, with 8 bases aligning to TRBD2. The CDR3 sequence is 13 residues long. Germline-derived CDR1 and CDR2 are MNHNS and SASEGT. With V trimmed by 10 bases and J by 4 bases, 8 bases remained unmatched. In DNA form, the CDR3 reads TGTGCCAACCGGCGGGGGGTATCAGAGACCCAGTACTTC. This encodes CANRRGVSETQYF.

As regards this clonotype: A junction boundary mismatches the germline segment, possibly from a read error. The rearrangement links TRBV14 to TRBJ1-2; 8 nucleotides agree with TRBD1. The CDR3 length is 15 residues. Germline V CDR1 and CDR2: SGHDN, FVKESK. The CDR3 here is CASSQDHGTGSGYAF. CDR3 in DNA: TGTGCCAGCAGCCAAGATCACGGGACAGGTAGTGGCTACGCCTTC.

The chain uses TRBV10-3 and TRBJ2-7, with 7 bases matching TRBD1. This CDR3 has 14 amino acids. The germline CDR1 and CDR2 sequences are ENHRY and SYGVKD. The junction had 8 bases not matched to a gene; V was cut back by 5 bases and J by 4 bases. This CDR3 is CAISYRGTGYEQYF. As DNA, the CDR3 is TGTGCCATCAGTTACAGGGGTACCGGATACGAGCAGTACTTC.

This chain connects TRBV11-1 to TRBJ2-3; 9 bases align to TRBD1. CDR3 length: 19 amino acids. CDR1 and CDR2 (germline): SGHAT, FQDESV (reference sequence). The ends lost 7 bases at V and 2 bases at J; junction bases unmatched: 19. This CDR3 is CASTAKTGTGLFHTDTQYF. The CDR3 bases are TGTGCCAGCACAGCAAAAACCGGGACAGGGTTATTCCACACAGATACGCAGTATTTT. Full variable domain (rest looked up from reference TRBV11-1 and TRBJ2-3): EAEVAQSPRYKITEKSQAVAFWCDPISGHATLYWYRQILGQGPELLVQFQDESVVDDSQLPKDRFSAERLKGVDSTLKIQPAELGDSAMYLCASTAKTGTGLFHTDTQYFGPGTRLTVL.

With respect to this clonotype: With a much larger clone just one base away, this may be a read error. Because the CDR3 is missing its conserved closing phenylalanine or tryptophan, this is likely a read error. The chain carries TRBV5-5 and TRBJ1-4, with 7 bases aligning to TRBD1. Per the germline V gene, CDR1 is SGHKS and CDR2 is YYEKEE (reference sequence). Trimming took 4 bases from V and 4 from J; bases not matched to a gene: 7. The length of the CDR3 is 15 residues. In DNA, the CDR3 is TGTGCCAGCAGCACCACAGGGGAGGGTAATGAAAAACTGTTTCTT. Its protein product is CASSTTGEGNEKLFL.

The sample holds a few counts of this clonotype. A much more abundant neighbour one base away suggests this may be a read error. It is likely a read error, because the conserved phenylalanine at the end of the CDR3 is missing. CDR3 protein: CASSLVYGGYTL. CDR3 coding DNA: TGTGCCAGCAGCTTAGTCTACGGGGGCTACACCCTC. The gene calls are TRBV7-2 and TRBJ1-2, with D hard to call. V lost 1 base to trimming and J lost 8 bases, with 8 bases between them. In germline, CDR1 is SGHTA, CDR2 FQGNSA. The CDR3 sequence is 12 residues long.

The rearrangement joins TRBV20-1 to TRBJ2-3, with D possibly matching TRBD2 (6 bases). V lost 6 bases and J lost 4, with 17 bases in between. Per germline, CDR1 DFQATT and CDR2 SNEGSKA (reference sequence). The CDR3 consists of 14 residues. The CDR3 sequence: CSALGGAGSDTQYF. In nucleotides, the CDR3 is TGCAGTGCCTTAGGAGGGGCCGGGTCAGATACGCAGTATTTT.

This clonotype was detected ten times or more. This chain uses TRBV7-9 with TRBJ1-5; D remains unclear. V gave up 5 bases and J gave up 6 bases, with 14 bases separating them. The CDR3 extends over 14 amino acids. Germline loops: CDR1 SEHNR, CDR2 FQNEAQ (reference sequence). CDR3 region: CASSQSGRRQPQHF. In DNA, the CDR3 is TGTGCCAGCAGCCAGTCGGGCAGGCGTCAGCCCCAGCATTTT.

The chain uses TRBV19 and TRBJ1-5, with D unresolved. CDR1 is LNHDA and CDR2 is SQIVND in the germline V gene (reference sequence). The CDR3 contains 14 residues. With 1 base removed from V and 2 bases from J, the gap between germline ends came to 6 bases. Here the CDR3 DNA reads TGTGCCAGTAGTATAGTCGTGGGCAATCAGCCCCAGCATTTT. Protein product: CASSIVVGNQPQHF.

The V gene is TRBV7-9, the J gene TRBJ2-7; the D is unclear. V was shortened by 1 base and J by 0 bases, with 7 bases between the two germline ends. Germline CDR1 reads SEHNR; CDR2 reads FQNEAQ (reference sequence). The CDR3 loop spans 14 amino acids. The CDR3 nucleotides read TGTGCCAGCAGCTTAGGGCCGAGCTCCTACGAGCAGTACTTC. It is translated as CASSLGPSSYEQYF.

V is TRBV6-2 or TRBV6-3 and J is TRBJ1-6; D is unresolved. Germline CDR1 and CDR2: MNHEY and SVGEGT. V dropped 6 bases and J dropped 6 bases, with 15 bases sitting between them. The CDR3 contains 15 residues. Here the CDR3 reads CASREYGILNSPLHF. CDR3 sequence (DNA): TGTGCCAGCAGGGAATATGGGATTCTTAATTCACCCCTCCACTTT.

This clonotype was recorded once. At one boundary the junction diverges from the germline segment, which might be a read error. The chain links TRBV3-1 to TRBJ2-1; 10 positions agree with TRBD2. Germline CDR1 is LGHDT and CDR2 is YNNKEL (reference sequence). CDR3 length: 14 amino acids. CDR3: CSSSQAGGYNEQFF. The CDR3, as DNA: TGTTCCAGCAGCCAAGCGGGGGGGTACAATGAGCAGTTCTTC.

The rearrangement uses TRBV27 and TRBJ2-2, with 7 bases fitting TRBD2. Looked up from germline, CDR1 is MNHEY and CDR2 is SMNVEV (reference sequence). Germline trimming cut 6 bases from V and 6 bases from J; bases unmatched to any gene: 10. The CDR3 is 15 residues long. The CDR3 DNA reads TGTGCCAGCAGGATGGAAGTAGCGGGCCCCGGGGAGCTGTTTTTT. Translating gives CASRMEVAGPGELFF.

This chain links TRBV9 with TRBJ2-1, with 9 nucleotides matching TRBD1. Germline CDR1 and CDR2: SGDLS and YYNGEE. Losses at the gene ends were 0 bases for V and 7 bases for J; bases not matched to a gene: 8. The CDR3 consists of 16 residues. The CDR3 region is CASSVDRDRVGNEQFF. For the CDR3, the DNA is TGTGCCAGCAGCGTAGATCGGGACAGGGTTGGGAATGAGCAGTTCTTC.

The CDR3 nucleotides are TGCAGCGTCGGCAGGGGAACTGAAGCTTTCTTT. Its translation: CSVGRGTEAFF. The rearrangement links TRBV29-1 to TRBJ1-1, with a tentative D call TRBD1 (6 bases). Trimming removed 6 bases at V and 5 bases at J, with 10 bases between. The CDR3 runs to 11 residues. Per the germline V gene, CDR1 is SQVTM and CDR2 is ANQGSEA.

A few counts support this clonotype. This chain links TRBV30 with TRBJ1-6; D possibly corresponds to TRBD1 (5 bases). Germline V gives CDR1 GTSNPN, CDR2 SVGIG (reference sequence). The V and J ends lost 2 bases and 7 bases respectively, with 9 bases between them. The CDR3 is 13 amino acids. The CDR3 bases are TGTGCCTGGAGTTACAGGATGAATTCACCCCTCCACTTT. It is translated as CAWSYRMNSPLHF.

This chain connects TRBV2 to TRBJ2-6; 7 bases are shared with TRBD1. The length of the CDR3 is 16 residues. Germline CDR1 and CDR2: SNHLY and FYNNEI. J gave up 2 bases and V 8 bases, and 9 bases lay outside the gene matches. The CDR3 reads CASSPQGTAGANVLTF. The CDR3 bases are TGTGCCAGCTCACCGCAGGGGACAGCTGGGGCCAACGTCCTGACTTTC.

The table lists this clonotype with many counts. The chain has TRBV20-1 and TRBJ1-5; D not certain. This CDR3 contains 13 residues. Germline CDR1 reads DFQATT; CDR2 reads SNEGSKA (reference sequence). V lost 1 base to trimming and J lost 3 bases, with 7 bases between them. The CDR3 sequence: CSARADINQPQHF. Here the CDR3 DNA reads TGCAGTGCTAGAGCCGACATCAATCAGCCCCAGCATTTT.

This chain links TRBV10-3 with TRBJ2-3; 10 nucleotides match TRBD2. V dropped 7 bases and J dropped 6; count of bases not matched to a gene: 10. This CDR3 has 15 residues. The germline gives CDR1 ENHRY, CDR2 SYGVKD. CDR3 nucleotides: TGTGCCATCACTGAAGCGGGGGGGCAGGGGGATACGCAGTATTTT. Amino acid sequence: CAITEAGGQGDTQYF.

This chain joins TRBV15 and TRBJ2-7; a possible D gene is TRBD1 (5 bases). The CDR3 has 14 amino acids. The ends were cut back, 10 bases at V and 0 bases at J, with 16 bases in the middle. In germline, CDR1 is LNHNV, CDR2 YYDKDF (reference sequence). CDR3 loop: CASSSGPPSYEQYF. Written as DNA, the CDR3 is TGTGCCAGCAGTTCAGGGCCCCCCTCCTACGAGCAGTACTTC.

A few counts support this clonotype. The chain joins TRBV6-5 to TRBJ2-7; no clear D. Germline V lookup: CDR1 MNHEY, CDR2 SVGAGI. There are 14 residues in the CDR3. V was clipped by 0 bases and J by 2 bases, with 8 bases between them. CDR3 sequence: CASSYSASTYEQYF. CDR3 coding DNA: TGTGCCAGCAGTTACTCGGCTAGTACCTACGAGCAGTACTTC.

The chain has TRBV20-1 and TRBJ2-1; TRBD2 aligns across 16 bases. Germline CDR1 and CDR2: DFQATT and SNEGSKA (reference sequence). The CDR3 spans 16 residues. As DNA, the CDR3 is TGCAGCGCTGGGACTAGCGGGGGGGCGTCCTACAATGAGCAGTTCTTC. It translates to CSAGTSGGASYNEQFF.

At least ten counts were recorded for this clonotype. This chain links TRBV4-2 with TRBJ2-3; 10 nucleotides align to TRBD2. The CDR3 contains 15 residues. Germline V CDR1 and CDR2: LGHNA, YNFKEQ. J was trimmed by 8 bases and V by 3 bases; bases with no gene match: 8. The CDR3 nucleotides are TGTGCCAGCAGCCAGAATAGCGGGGGGAGTGGTACGCAGTATTTT. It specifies CASSQNSGGSGTQYF.

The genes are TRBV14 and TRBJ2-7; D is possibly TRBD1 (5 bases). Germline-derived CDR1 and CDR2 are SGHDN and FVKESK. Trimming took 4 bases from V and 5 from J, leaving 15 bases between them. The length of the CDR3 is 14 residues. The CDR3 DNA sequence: TGTGCCAGCAGCCCGAACTACCAGGGCCACGAGCAGTACTTC. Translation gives CASSPNYQGHEQYF.

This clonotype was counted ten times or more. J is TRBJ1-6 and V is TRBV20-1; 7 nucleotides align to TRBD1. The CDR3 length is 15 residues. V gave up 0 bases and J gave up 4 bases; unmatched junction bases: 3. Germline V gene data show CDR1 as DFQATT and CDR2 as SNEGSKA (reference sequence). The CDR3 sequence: CSARDQGGYNSPLHF. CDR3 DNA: TGCAGTGCTAGAGATCAGGGGGGATATAATTCACCCCTCCACTTT.

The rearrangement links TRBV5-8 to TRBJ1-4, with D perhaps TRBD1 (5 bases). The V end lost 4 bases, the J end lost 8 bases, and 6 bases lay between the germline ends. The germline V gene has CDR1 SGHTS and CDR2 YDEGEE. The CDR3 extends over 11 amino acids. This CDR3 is CASSRGEKLFF. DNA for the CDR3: TGTGCCAGCAGCCGGGGGGAAAAACTGTTTTTT.